Each of the 19 T cell receptor beta chains below was sequenced from the same sample in a study of spatial heterogeneity in lung cancer (dated by TCRdb to between 2018 and 2021). The sample's time point label, decoded: sample taken at primary tumor resection. TCR sequencing used whole RNA extracted from tumor and nontumor lung tissue, or from cryopreserved PBMC samples, without cell sorting. The library came from 5' RACE. TCRdb lists the instrument as NextSeq 500. TCRdb reprocessed the public reads (quality trimming at Q25 with fastp, clone calling with MiXCR) and kept in-frame beta chains. A single entry per CDR3 protein holds the most common genes and DNA from its merged rows. The sample profile shows approximately 44,000 distinct CDR3 sequences; roughly 13% of them were found once. The ten largest clonotypes hold about 55% of the sample. The sequencing here drew on PBMCs, taken at surgery. The source is a male donor with early-stage non-small cell lung cancer.

This clonotype was seen at least ten times. The rearrangement uses TRBV20-1 and TRBJ2-4; D is unclear. This CDR3 comprises 15 residues. Germline CDR1 DFQATT, CDR2 SNEGSKA (reference sequence). Trimming cost V 7 bases and J 0 bases, with 16 bases left between them. The CDR3 nucleotides read TGCAGTGGGTCCGAAAACCCCCTAGCCAAAAACATTCAGTACTTC. This translates into CSGSENPLAKNIQYF.

This clonotype was observed a handful of times. Here the CDR3 reads CASSPVRQENTEAFF. The CDR3, as DNA: TGTGCCAGCTCACCAGTCAGGCAGGAGAACACTGAAGCTTTCTTT. The gene calls are TRBV18 and TRBJ1-1; D gene uncertain. Looked up from germline, CDR1 is KGHSH and CDR2 is LQKENI. Trimming left V 2 bases short and J 1 base short, with 11 bases between. This CDR3 contains 15 residues.

This clonotype came up a few times. V usage is TRBV5-1 and J usage is TRBJ2-5; D is perhaps TRBD1 or TRBD2 (5 bases each). In germline, CDR1 is SGHRS, CDR2 YFSETQ. The V gene lost 0 bases and the J gene lost 5 bases, with 17 bases spanning the gap. This CDR3 spans 16 amino acids. CDR3 residues: CASSLGRDPTWETQYF. CDR3 coding DNA: TGCGCCAGCAGCTTGGGCCGGGACCCAACGTGGGAGACCCAGTACTTC.

The sample holds many counts of this clonotype. J is TRBJ1-1 and V is TRBV12-3 or TRBV12-4; TRBD1 is a possible D gene (5 bases). Trimming stripped 6 bases from V and 4 bases from J, with 15 bases between. This CDR3 is built from 14 residues. The CDR3 region has the DNA TGTGCCAGCAGCCGTGACAGTCGGATCACTGAAGCTTTCTTT. This gives the protein CASSRDSRITEAFF.

In this sample, this clonotype turned up many times. This chain joins TRBV19 and TRBJ2-4; TRBD1 matches 9 bases. The V segment lost 6 bases and the J segment 9 bases; nucleotides outside the gene matches: 9. Germline V gene data show CDR1 as LNHDA and CDR2 as SQIVND (reference sequence). This CDR3 is 14 amino acids long. CDR3 region: CASSRDRDDGIQYF. CDR3 bases: TGTGCCAGTAGCCGGGACAGGGATGATGGCATTCAGTACTTC.

This clonotype was found a few times. The chain employs TRBV20-1 and TRBJ2-2; TRBD1 might be the D (5 bases). CDR1 and CDR2 from the germline V gene are DFQATT and SNEGSKA (reference sequence). Trimming removed 1 base from V and 1 base from J, with 7 bases in between. The CDR3 extends over 14 amino acids. CDR3 residues: CSARGTLNTGELFF. CDR3 bases: TGCAGTGCTAGAGGGACATTGAACACCGGGGAGCTGTTTTTT.

Only a few counts were recorded for this clonotype. This chain connects TRBV20-1 to TRBJ2-3; D ambiguous. Trimming took 4 bases from V and 5 from J, leaving 13 bases between them. The CDR3 covers 13 residues. Germline V gene data show CDR1 as DFQATT and CDR2 as SNEGSKA (reference sequence). The CDR3 DNA reads as TGCAGTGCTACCCTATCCCGTGAAGATACGCAGTATTTT. Its protein product is CSATLSREDTQYF.

This clonotype was observed at least ten times. This sequence joins TRBV4-2 and TRBJ2-7; 8 bases are a match to TRBD2. From germline, CDR1 is LGHNA and CDR2 YNFKEQ. There are 18 residues in the CDR3. With V trimmed by 0 bases and J by 2 bases, 12 bases remained unmatched. CDR3 DNA: TGTGCCAGCAGCCAAGATCTTGGGATAGCGGGGACCCCCTACGAGCAGTACTTC. The encoded protein is CASSQDLGIAGTPYEQYF.

This clonotype was observed a few times. The chain is built from TRBV7-9 and TRBJ2-3; D is possibly TRBD2 (5 bases). The CDR3 is made up of 12 amino acids. V was cut by 1 base and J by 10 bases, with 9 bases left in between. Germline CDR1 reads SEHNR; CDR2 reads FQNEAQ (reference sequence). The CDR3 sequence is CASSLEDSPQYF. The CDR3 DNA sequence: TGTGCCAGCAGCTTAGAGGACTCCCCGCAGTATTTT.

This clonotype was detected a few times. The J gene is TRBJ2-1, the V gene TRBV5-1; the D is unclear. From germline, CDR1 is SGHRS and CDR2 YFSETQ. V was shortened by 0 bases and J by 3 bases, with 7 bases between the two germline ends. The CDR3 totals 14 residues. The CDR3 DNA follows: TGCGCCAGCAGCTTGGAGGTTCGCTACAATGAGCAGTTCTTC. Protein: CASSLEVRYNEQFF.

This clonotype appeared a few times. CDR3 region: CSARDLKQGARDQPQHF. CDR3 in DNA: TGCAGTGCTAGAGACCTTAAGCAGGGGGCCAGGGATCAGCCCCAGCATTTT. The chain couples TRBV20-1 to TRBJ1-5; 8 nucleotides agree with TRBD1. V gave up 0 bases and J gave up 5 bases; unmatched junction bases: 12. CDR3 length equals 17 residues. CDR1 DFQATT and CDR2 SNEGSKA come from the germline V gene (reference sequence).

The chain recombines TRBV28 with TRBJ2-3; D not certain. V lost 3 bases and J lost 1, with 11 bases in between. In germline, CDR1 is MDHEN, CDR2 SYDVKM. The CDR3 extends over 15 amino acids. The CDR3 bases are TGTGCCAGCAGTTTTTACTCCCAGGGCACAGATACGCAGTATTTT. It yields the protein CASSFYSQGTDTQYF.

Only a few counts were recorded for this clonotype. The V and J genes are TRBV18 and TRBJ2-7, with a possible D match to TRBD2 (6 bases). Between the trimmed V and J ends, which lost 3 bases and 6 bases, there was a span of 15 bases. CDR1 and CDR2 from the germline V gene are KGHSH and LQKENI. The CDR3 runs to 14 residues. The CDR3 DNA reads TGTGCCAGCTCACCGACTAGGGCGATTAGCGAGCAGTACTTC. This sequence encodes CASSPTRAISEQYF.

This clonotype was detected only a few times. The V gene is TRBV5-5, the J gene TRBJ1-2; perhaps TRBD1 as D (6 bases). Germline assignment: CDR1 SGHKS and CDR2 YYEKEE (reference sequence). The CDR3 loop spans 14 amino acids. V lost 2 bases to trimming and J lost 4 bases, with 12 bases between them. CDR3 protein: CASSFGQIIYGYTF. The CDR3, as DNA: TGTGCCAGCAGCTTCGGACAGATAATCTATGGCTACACCTTC.

About this clonotype itself: Possible read error: a much larger clone is one base away. J is TRBJ2-3 and V is TRBV5-5, with TRBD2 matching over 10 bases. J was trimmed by 2 bases and V by 4 bases; bases with no gene match: 4. The CDR3 is 15 amino acids. Germline values: CDR1 SGHKS, CDR2 YYEKEE (reference sequence). This chain's CDR3 is CASSGLAAITDTQYF. CDR3 sequence (DNA): TGTGCCAGCAGCGGACTAGCGGCTATCACAGATACGCAGTATTTT.

J is TRBJ2-1 and V is TRBV11-2; D might be TRBD1 or TRBD2, each matching 6 bases. CDR3 length: 16 amino acids. The germline V and J ends were trimmed by 6 bases and 2 bases, with 17 bases remaining between them. CDR1 is SGHAT, CDR2 FQNNGV, per germline. The CDR3 is CASSPIRGAAYNEQFF. The CDR3 nucleotides read TGTGCCAGCAGTCCTATTAGGGGGGCCGCCTACAATGAGCAGTTCTTC.

This chain joins TRBV5-1 and TRBJ2-1; 9 bases are shared with TRBD2. The junction had 7 bases not matched to a gene; V was cut back by 7 bases and J by 2 bases. Looked up from germline, CDR1 is SGHRS and CDR2 is YFSETQ. The CDR3 runs to 15 residues. The CDR3 region is CASVAGEGPYNEQFF. Written as DNA, the CDR3 is TGCGCCAGCGTAGCGGGAGAGGGCCCCTACAATGAGCAGTTCTTC.

This clonotype was counted between two and nine times. This chain joins TRBV5-4 and TRBJ2-5, with 10 nucleotides matching TRBD1. Unmatched junction bases numbered 7, after V lost 6 bases and J lost 2 bases. This CDR3 is built from 15 residues. CDR1 and CDR2 from the germline V gene are SGHNT and YYREEE (reference sequence). DNA for the CDR3: TGTGCCAGCACCCTGAGGACAGGGGGACAAGAGACCCAGTACTTC. Translating gives CASTLRTGGQETQYF.

As concerns this clonotype: At one end the junction does not follow the germline gene, possibly because of a read error. The chain is built from TRBV7-7 and TRBJ1-5, with D unclear. The length of the CDR3 is 13 residues. Germline V gives CDR1 SSHAT, CDR2 FNYEAQ (reference sequence). The CDR3 nucleotides read TGTGCTAGCAGCCCCGGCCCTAATCAGGCCCAGCATTTT. As protein: CASSPGPNQAQHF.